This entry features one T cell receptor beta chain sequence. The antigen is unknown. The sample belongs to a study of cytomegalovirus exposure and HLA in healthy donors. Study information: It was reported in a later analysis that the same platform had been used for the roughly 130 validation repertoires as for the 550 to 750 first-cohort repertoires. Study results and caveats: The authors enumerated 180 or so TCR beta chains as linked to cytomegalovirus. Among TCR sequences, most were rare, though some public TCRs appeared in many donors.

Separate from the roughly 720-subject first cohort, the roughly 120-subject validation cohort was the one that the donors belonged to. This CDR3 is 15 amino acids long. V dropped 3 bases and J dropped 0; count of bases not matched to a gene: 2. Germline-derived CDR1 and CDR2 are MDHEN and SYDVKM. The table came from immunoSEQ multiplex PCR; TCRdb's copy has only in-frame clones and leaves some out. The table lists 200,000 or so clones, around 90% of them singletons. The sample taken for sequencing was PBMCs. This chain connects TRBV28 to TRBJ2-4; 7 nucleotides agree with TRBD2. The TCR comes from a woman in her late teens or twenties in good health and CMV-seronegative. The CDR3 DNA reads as TGTGCCAGCAGTTTGGGGGGGTCAGCCAAAAACATTCAGTACTTC. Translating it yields CASSLGGSAKNIQYF. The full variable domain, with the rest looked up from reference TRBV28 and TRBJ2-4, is DVKVTQSSRYLVKRTGEKVFLECVQDMDHENMFWYRQDPGLGLRLIYFSYDVKMKEKGDIPEGYSVSREKKERFSLILESASTNQTSMYLCASSLGGSAKNIQYFGAGTRLSVL.